Sequencing of this TCR beta chain was carried out in a study of early T cells in non-severe SARS-CoV-2 infection. Overall study: Chains stayed unpaired after sequencing of bulk RNA from unsorted whole blood. Study-wide results and limits: Matching with VDJdb favored anti-spike CD8 responses (missing private and CD4 specificities).

This clonotype was counted only a few times. Its target is not known. Trimming stripped 4 bases from V and 5 bases from J, with 15 bases between. Germline CDR1 is SGHNT and CDR2 is YYREEE (reference sequence). CDR3 length equals 14 residues. Individual cDNA molecules were tagged with unique molecular identifiers, the study reported. TCRdb independently ran MiXCR on the 5' RACE reads; one entry per CDR3 protein. This table holds 55,000 or so distinct CDR3 sequences, about 5.9% found once. The source material was whole blood. The chain joins TRBV5-4 to TRBJ2-5; D is unclear. The TCR was taken from an adult who was a healthcare worker with PCR-confirmed SARS-CoV-2 infection or an uninfected control (not recorded which). The CDR3 DNA reads as TGTGCCAGCAGCCCGTGGACGCAGCAGGAGACCCAGTACTTC. This sequence encodes CASSPWTQQETQYF.